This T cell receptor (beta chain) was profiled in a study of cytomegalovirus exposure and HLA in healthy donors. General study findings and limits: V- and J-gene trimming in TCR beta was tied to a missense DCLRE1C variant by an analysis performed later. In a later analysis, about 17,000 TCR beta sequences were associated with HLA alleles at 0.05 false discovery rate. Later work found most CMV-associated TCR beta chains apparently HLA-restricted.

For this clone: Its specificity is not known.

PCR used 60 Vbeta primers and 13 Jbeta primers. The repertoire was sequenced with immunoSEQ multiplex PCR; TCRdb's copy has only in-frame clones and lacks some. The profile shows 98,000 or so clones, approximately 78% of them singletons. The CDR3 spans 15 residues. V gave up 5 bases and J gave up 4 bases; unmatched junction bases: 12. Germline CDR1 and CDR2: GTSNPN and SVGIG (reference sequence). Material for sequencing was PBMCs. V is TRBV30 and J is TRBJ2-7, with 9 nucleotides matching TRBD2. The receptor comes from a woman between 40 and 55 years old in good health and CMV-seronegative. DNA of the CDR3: TGTGCCTGGCCAGCAACGGGACTAGCTACATACGAGCAGTACTTC. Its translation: CAWPATGLATYEQYF.